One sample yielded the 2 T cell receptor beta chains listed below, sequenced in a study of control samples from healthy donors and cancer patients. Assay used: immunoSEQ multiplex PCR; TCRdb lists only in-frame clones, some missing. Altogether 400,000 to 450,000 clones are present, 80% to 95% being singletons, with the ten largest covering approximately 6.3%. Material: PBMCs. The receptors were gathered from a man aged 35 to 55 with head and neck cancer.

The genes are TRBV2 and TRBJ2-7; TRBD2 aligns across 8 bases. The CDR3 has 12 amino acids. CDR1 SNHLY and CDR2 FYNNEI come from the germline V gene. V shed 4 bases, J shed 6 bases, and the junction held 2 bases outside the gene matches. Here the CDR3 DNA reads TGTGCCAGCAGTGGAGCGGGGGTCGAGCAGTACTTC. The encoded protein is CASSGAGVEQYF.

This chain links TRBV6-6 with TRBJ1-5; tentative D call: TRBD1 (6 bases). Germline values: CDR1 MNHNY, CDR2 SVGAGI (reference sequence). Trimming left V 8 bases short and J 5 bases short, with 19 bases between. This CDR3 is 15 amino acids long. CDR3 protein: CASEMGGGGYQPQHF. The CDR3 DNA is TGTGCCAGCGAAATGGGGGGAGGGGGGTATCAGCCCCAGCATTTT.